This record looks at one T cell receptor (beta chain) sequence and its context. The antigen is undetermined. Using CD45RO/CCR7/CD25/CD127/CD95/CD27, CD4+ naive, central memory, regulatory and stem cell-like memory cells were sorted. Of the isolated RNA, all was reverse transcribed, and so the sequenced material was expressed TCRB transcripts. TCRdb's copy holds only in-frame clones and misses some; the assay was immunoSEQ multiplex PCR. The sample yields around 58,000 clones, roughly 60% seen once. V lost 3 bases and J lost 1; bases outside the gene matches: 4. Germline V gene lookup returns CDR1 SGDLS and CDR2 YYNGEE. This CDR3 spans 15 amino acids. The source of the sample is a study of beta chain features in type 1 diabetes. Whole-study results and caveats: In these data, an HLA type influence on TCRB rearrangement remained unresolved. A possible short-template PCR bias applies equally to patients and controls.

The source material was Tregs from blood. This receptor was taken from a woman between 18 and 29 years old in good health. This chain uses TRBV9 with TRBJ1-2; 9 bases agree with TRBD1. The CDR3 reads CASSAQGQGNYGYTF. The DNA of the CDR3 is TGTGCCAGCAGCGCCCAGGGACAGGGTAACTATGGCTACACCTTC.